The 8 T cell receptor beta chains below come from one sample, sequenced in a study of T cells after yellow fever vaccination. TCRdb processed the 5' RACE reads anew with MiXCR; each CDR3 protein has one entry. Of a few hundred thousand distinct CDR3 sequences listed, about 4% are singletons. The sample was PBMCs, taken 5 days after the yellow fever booster vaccination. These receptors were collected from a man aged 18 to 30 who received the YFV17D yellow fever vaccine.

Notes on this clonotype: One base away lies a much larger clone, so this may be a sequencing read error. The chain carries TRBV15 and TRBJ2-3; the match to TRBD2 covers 11 bases. CDR1 LNHNV and CDR2 YYDKDF come from the germline V gene (reference sequence). The CDR3 runs 17 residues. CDR3 nucleotide sequence: TGTGCCACCAGCAGAGAGGGGAGCCTAGCGGGGGGAGATACGCTGTATTTT. Translated, it gives CATSREGSLAGGDTLYF.

This clonotype was seen a handful of times. The chain uses TRBV29-1 and TRBJ2-3; 9 positions match TRBD2. This CDR3 comprises 14 residues. Trimming took 7 bases from V and 3 from J; bases not matched to a gene: 8. Germline CDR1 and CDR2: SQVTM and ANQGSEA. CDR3 sequence: CSGAGGPGTDTQYF. The CDR3 DNA sequence: TGCAGCGGTGCGGGGGGGCCGGGGACAGATACGCAGTATTTT.

This clonotype was picked up a small number of times. The rearrangement links TRBV12-3 or TRBV12-4 to TRBJ2-2; D is perhaps TRBD1 (5 bases). This CDR3 has 14 residues. The V and J ends lost 9 bases and 5 bases respectively, with 16 bases between them. Here the CDR3 reads CASLGVRATGELFF. In DNA form, the CDR3 reads TGTGCCAGTTTAGGGGTCAGGGCTACCGGGGAGCTGTTTTTT.

This clonotype was counted only a few times. CDR3 loop: CASSESLRGTFTQYF. CDR3 in DNA: TGCGCCAGCAGTGAGTCGTTGCGGGGGACCTTTACGCAGTATTTT. The gene calls are TRBV10-1 and TRBJ2-3, with 7 nucleotides matching TRBD2. V trimming: 0 bases; J trimming: 8 bases; junction bases outside the gene matches: 8. Germline V gene lookup returns CDR1 WNHNN and CDR2 SYGVQD (reference sequence). The CDR3 extends over 15 amino acids.

This clonotype was picked up a small number of times. CDR3 region: CASMRAGNQPQHF. CDR3 coding DNA: TGTGCCAGCATGAGGGCCGGCAATCAGCCCCAGCATTTT. The rearrangement links TRBV2 to TRBJ1-5; the D is unclear. The CDR3 extends over 13 amino acids. The V end lost 7 bases, the J end lost 2 bases, and 9 bases lay between the germline ends. Germline CDR1 is SNHLY and CDR2 is FYNNEI.

This clonotype was found a few times. The chain links TRBV10-3 to TRBJ2-7, with 10 bases fitting TRBD1. CDR3 length equals 13 residues. From germline, CDR1 is ENHRY and CDR2 SYGVKD. V lost 8 bases and J lost 6; bases outside the gene matches: 7. CDR3 coding DNA: TGTGCCATCTGTCCGGGACAGGGGACCGAGCAGTACTTC. Translated: CAICPGQGTEQYF.

This clonotype appeared many times. V gene TRBV5-1 combines with J gene TRBJ2-4; 14 bases map to TRBD2. The CDR3 covers 18 residues. Germline lookup yields CDR1 SGHRS and CDR2 YFSETQ. Germline trimming cut 2 bases from V and 0 bases from J; bases unmatched to any gene: 4. The CDR3 here is CASSFGLAGGLAKNIQYF. CDR3 DNA sequence: TGCGCCAGCAGCTTCGGACTAGCGGGGGGTCTAGCCAAAAACATTCAGTACTTC.

This clonotype was seen a handful of times. The chain links TRBV11-2 to TRBJ2-7, with no clear D. In germline, CDR1 is SGHAT, CDR2 FQNNGV. CDR3 size: 16 residues. V was cut by 2 bases and J by 0 bases, with 14 bases left in between. CDR3 coding DNA: TGTGCCAGCAGCTTATTTTCAAACTTAGTCTCCTACGAGCAGTACTTC. It encodes CASSLFSNLVSYEQYF.